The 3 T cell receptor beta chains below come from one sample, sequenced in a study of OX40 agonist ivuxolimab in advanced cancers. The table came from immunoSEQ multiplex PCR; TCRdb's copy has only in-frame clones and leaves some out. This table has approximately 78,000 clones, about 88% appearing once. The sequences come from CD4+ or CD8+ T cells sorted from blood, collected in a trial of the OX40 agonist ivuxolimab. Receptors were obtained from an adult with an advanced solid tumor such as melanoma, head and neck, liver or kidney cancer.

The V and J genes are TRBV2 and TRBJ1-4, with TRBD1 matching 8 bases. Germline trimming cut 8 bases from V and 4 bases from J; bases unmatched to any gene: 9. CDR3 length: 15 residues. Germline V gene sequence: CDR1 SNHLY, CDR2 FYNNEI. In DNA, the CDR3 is TGTGCCAGCTGTCGGACAGGGTTGGATAATGAAAAACTGTTTTTT. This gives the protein CASCRTGLDNEKLFF.

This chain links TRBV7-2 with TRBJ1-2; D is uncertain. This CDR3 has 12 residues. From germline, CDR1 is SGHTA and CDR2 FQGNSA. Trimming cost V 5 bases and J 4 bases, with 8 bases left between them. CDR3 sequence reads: CASSPDTYGYTF. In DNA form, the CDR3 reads TGTGCCAGCAGCCCGGATACCTATGGCTACACCTTC.

The CDR3 is CASRHSGPASYEQYF. The DNA for the CDR3 is TGTGCCAGCAGGCACAGCGGCCCAGCCTCCTACGAGCAGTACTTC. The genes are TRBV28 and TRBJ2-7, with D perhaps matching TRBD2 (5 bases). V shed 6 bases and J shed 0 bases, with 15 bases lying between them. Germline CDR1 MDHEN, CDR2 SYDVKM. CDR3 length: 15 residues.